This is a list of T cell receptor beta chains from one sample in a study of shared clonotypes between healthy human individuals. Profiled with immunoSEQ multiplex PCR; TCRdb holds only in-frame clones, not every one. The sample contains 760,000 or so clones, about 96% of which appear only once. Input material: naive CD8+ T cells sorted from blood. All receptors derive from a man younger than 45 in good health. The CDR3 runs from the conserved cysteine through the conserved F or W.

J gene	V gene	CDR3 protein
TRBJ1-4	TRBV7-7	CASSLGGAGEKLFF
TRBJ2-7	TRBV4-1	CASSQESSDSYEQYF
TRBJ2-1	TRBV7-6	CASSRSNEQFF
TRBJ1-2	TRBV4-1	CASSQLGTDELNYGYTF
TRBJ2-1	TRBV29-1	CSAGTSIYNEQFF
TRBJ2-1	TRBV7-7	CASSLVLGYEQFF
TRBJ2-3	TRBV7-8	CASSLVSLATQYF
TRBJ2-6	TRBV2	CALGTGANVLTF
TRBJ2-1	TRBV7-9	CATELEGGIGEQFF
TRBJ1-2	TRBV27	CASSLKGNYGYTF
TRBJ2-5	TRBV7-8	CASNSRGEGWLQTQYF
TRBJ2-1	TRBV7-2	CASSFGPAAEQFF
TRBJ2-7	TRBV7-9	CASSSDRALGEQYF
TRBJ1-2	TRBV9	CASSLTGQETYGYTF
TRBJ2-7	TRBV27	CATSLAGFYEQYF
TRBJ1-1	TRBV7-9	CASGPSGGMNTEAFF